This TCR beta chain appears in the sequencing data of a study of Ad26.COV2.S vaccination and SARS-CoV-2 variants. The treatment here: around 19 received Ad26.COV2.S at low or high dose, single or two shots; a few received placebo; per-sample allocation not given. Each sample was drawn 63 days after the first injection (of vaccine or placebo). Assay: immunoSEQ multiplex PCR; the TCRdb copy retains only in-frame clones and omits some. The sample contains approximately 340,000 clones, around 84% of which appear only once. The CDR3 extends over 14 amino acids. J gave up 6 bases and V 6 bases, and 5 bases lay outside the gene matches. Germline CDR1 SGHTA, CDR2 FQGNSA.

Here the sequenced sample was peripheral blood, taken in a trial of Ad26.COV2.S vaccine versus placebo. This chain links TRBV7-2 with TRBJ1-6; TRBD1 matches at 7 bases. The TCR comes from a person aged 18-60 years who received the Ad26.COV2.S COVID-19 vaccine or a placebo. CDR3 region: CASRQDRANSPLHF. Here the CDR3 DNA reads TGTGCCAGCAGACAAGACAGGGCTAATTCACCCCTCCACTTT.